This T cell receptor (beta chain) is drawn from a study of response to subunit inactivated influenza vaccine. Study-wide results and limits: Each seasonal influenza vaccination recruits few new T cells, the authors suggested.

TCRdb fed the RT-PCR reads into MiXCR, producing one record per CDR3 protein. Among under 950,000 distinct CDR3 sequences listed, 21% were seen once. This clonotype was counted at least ten times. The antigen remains unidentified. This TCR was sampled from a man aged 45-60 years who received an inactivated influenza vaccine. Sequencing was performed on PBMCs from blood, taken 4 to 6 days after vaccination.

The CDR3 spells CASSPGPGQFVGEQFF. In DNA, the CDR3 is TGTGCCAGCAGTCCTGGACCGGGACAGTTCGTGGGTGAGCAGTTCTTC. V usage is TRBV12-3 or TRBV12-4 and J usage is TRBJ2-1; 7 bases are shared with TRBD1. The CDR3 length is 16 residues. The trim removed 5 bases at V and 9 bases at J, leaving 16 bases unmatched.